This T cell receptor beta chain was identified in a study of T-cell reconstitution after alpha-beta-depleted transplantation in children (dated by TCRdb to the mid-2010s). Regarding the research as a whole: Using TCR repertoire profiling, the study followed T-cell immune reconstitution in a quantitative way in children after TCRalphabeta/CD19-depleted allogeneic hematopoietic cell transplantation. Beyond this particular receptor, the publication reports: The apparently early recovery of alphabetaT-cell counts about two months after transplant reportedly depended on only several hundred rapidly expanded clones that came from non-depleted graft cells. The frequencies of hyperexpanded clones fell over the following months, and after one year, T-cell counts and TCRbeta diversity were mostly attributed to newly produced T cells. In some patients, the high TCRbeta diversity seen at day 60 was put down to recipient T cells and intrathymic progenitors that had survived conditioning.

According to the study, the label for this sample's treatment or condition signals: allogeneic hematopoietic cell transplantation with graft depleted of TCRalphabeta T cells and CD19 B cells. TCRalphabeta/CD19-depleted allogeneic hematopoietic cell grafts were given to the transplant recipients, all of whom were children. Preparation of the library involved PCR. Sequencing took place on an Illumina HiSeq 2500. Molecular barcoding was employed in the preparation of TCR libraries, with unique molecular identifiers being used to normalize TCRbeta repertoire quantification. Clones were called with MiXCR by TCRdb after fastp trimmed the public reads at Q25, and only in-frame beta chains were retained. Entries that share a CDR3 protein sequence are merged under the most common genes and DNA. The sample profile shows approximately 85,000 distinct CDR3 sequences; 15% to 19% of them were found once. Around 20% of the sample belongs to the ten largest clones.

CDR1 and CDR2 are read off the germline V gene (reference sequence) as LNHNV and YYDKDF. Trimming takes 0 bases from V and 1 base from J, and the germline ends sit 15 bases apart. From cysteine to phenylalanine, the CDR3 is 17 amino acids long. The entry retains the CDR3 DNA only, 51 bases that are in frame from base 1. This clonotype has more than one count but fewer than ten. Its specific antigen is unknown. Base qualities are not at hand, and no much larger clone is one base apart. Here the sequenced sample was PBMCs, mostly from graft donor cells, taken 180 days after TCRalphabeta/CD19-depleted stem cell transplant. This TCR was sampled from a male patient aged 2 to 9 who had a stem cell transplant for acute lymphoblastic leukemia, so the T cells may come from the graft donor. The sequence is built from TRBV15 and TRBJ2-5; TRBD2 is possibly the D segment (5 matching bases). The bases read TGTGCCACCAGCAGAGATGTGGCGGGTCCTGTCCAAGAGACCCAGTACTTC. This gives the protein CATSRDVAGPVQETQYF.